The clone carrying this T cell receptor beta chain was counted a few times. Its antigen is currently unknown. The CDR3 spans 14 residues. CDR1 and CDR2 from the germline V gene are SGHKS and YYEKEE (reference sequence). The ends lost 3 bases at V and 5 bases at J; junction bases unmatched: 4. These data are taken from a study of post-analysis software for immune sequencing data. Incorporated into the TCR beta cDNA libraries were unique molecular identifiers, which served to reduce PCR and sequencing biases. Some 500,000 cDNA molecules were recovered from an input of 1 to 10 million T cells. Each CDR3 protein is one row after TCRdb ran MiXCR on the PCR reads. The repertoire holds 600,000 to 700,000 distinct CDR3 sequences, with around 64% as singletons. General study points: Multiple sclerosis was associated with a significant reduction in normalized Chao1 diversity relative to controls. About 5 TRBV segments (TRBV5-6, TRBV5-1 and TRBV20-1 among them) occurred more frequently in patients than in controls.

The sequence was collected from a girl aged 2 to 9 with multiple sclerosis. Source material: blood. The V gene is TRBV5-5, the J gene TRBJ2-1; 8 bases align to TRBD2. This CDR3 reads CASSSGTRDNEQFF. For the CDR3, the DNA is TGTGCCAGCAGCTCCGGGACTAGGGACAATGAGCAGTTCTTC.